One TCR beta chain is described in this entry. The source of the sample is a study of blood T cell repertoires in COVID-19. In the study overall: The study drew acute and convalescent COVID-19 samples from the United States, Italy and Spain. In each case, the material was cDNA or gDNA derived from T cells, B-cell-depleted T cells, or PBMCs.

Germline loops: CDR1 SNHLY, CDR2 FYNNEI. V was shortened by 8 bases and J by 3 bases, with 17 bases between the two germline ends. The CDR3 spans 15 residues. Methods used by the authors: From reference gene primer amplification, estimates of nucleated cell counts were derived. The repertoire was sequenced with immunoSEQ multiplex PCR; TCRdb's copy has only in-frame clones and lacks some. The V and J calls and clone size come from that table; D and trimming were worked out from the DNA. The data show 15,000 or so clones, about nine tenths seen once. This chain links TRBV2 with TRBJ2-1; D may be TRBD1 (6 bases). The receptor was derived from a human donor in a cohort sampled during active COVID-19. The source material was peripheral blood. The DNA of the CDR3 is TGTGCCAGCGGGGGCGAGGGTAGTCTCTACAATGAGCAGTTCTTC. It encodes CASGGEGSLYNEQFF.